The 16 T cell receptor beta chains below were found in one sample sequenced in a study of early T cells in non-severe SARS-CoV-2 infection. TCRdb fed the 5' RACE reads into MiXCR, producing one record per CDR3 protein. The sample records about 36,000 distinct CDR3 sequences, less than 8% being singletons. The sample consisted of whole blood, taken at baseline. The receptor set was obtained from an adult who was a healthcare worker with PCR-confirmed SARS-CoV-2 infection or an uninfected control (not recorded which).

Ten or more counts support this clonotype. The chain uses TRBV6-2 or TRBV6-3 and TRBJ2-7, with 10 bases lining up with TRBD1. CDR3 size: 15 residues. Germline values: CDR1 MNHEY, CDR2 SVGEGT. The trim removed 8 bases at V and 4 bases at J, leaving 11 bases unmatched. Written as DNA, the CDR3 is TGTGCCAGCGTGACCTTGACAGGGGGCCCATACGAGCAGTACTTC. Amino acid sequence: CASVTLTGGPYEQYF.

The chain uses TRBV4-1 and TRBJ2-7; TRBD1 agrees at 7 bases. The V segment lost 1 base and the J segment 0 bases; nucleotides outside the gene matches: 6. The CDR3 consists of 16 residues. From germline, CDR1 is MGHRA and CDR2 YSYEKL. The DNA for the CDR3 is TGCGCCAGCAGCCAAGTGGGGGCAGGGGGCTCCTACGAGCAGTACTTC. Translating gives CASSQVGAGGSYEQYF.

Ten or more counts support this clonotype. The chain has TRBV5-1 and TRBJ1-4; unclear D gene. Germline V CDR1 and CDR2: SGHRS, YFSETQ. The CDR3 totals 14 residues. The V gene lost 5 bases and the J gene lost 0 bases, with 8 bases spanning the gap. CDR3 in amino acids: CASSSGATNEKLFF. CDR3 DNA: TGCGCCAGCAGTTCCGGGGCAACTAATGAAAAACTGTTTTTT.

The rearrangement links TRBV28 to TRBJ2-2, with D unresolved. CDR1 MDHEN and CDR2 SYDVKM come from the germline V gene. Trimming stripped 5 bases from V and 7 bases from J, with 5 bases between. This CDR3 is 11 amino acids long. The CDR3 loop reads CASSTYGELFF. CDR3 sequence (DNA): TGTGCCAGCAGTACGTACGGGGAGCTGTTTTTT.

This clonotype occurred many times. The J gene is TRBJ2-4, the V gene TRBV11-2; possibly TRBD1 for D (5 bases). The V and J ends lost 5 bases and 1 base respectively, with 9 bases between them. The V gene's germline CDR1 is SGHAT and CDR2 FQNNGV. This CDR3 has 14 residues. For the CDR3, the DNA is TGTGCCAGCAGCCTATCAGGGGCCAAAAACATTCAGTACTTC. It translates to CASSLSGAKNIQYF.

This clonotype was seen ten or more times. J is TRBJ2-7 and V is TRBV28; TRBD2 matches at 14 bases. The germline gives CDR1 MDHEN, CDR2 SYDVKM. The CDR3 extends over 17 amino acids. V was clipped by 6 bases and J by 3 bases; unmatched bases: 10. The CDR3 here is CASSPSSGLAGGYEQYF. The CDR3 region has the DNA TGTGCCAGCAGCCCCTCATCAGGACTAGCGGGAGGCTACGAGCAGTACTTC.

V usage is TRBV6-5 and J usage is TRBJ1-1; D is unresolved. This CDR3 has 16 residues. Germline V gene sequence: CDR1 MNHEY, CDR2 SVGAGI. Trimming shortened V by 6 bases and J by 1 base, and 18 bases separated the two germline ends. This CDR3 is CASSYRPSAENTEAFF. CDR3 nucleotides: TGTGCCAGCAGCTACCGACCCTCCGCGGAGAACACTGAAGCTTTCTTT.

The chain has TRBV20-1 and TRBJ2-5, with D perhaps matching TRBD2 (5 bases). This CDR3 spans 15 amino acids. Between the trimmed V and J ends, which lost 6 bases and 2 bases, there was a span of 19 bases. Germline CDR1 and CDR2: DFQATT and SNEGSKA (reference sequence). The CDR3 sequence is CSALPAGRGQETQYF. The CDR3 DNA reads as TGCAGTGCCCTCCCGGCAGGTCGGGGACAAGAGACCCAGTACTTC.

The CDR3: CASSSRDRGHREAFF. CDR3 in DNA: TGTGCCAGCAGTTCCCGGGACAGGGGGCATCGTGAAGCTTTCTTT. The genes are TRBV6-5 and TRBJ1-1; TRBD1 agrees at 12 bases. With V trimmed by 4 bases and J by 7 bases, 7 bases remained unmatched. The V gene's germline CDR1 is MNHEY and CDR2 SVGAGI. This CDR3 has 15 residues.

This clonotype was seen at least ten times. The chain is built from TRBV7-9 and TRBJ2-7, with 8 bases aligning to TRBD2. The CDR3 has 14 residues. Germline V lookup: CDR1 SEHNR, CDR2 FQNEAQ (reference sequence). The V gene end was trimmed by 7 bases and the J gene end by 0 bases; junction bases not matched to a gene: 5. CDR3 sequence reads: CASTPSGRSYEQYF. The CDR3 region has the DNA TGTGCCAGCACCCCTAGCGGGCGCTCCTACGAGCAGTACTTC.

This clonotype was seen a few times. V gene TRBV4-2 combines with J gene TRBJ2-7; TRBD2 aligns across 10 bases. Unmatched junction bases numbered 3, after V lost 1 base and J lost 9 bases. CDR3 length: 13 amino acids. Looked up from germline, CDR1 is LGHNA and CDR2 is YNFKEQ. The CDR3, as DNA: TGTGCCAGCAGCCAAGTATTAGCGGGAGGGCAGTACTTC. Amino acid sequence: CASSQVLAGGQYF.

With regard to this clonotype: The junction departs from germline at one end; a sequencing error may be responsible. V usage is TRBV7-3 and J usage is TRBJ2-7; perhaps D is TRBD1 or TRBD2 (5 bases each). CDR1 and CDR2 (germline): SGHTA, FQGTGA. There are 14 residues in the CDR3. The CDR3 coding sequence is TGTGCCAGCAGCTTAGCTCCCGGGACCTACGAACAGTACTTC. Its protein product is CASSLAPGTYEQYF.

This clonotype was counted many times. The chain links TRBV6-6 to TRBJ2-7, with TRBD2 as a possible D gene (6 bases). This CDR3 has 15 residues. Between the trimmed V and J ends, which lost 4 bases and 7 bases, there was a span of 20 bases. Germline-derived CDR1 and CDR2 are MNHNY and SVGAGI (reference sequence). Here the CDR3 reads CASSSGGGVTWEQYF. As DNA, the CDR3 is TGTGCCAGCAGTTCAGGTGGAGGGGTCACCTGGGAGCAGTACTTC.

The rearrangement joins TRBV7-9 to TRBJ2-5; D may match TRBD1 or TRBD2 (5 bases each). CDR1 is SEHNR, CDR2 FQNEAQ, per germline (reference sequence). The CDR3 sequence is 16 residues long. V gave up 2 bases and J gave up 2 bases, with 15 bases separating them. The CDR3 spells CASSLRLGPPQETQYF. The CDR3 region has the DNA TGTGCCAGCAGCTTAAGGCTGGGACCTCCACAAGAGACCCAGTACTTC.

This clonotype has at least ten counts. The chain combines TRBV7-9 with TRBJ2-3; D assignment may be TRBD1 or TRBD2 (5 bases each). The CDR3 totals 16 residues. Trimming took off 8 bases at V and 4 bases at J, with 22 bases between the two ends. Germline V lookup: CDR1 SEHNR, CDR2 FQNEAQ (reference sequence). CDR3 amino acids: CASGRRGVSLSDTQYF. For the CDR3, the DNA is TGTGCCAGCGGTCGTCGGGGCGTCTCCCTCTCAGATACGCAGTATTTT.

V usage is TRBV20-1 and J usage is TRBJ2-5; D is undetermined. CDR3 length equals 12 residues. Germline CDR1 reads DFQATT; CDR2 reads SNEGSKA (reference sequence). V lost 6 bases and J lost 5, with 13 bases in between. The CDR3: CSAAGAMETQYF. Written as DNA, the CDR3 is TGCAGTGCGGCAGGAGCTATGGAGACCCAGTACTTC.